The TCR beta chain under discussion was sequenced for a study of blood T cell repertoires in COVID-19. Study at large: Nucleic acid was either cDNA or gDNA, and it came from T cells, B-cell-depleted T cells, or PBMCs.

Authors' methods: Reference gene primer amplification gave nucleated cell count estimates. Method: immunoSEQ multiplex PCR; TCRdb's copy keeps in-frame clones and lacks some. V and J calls and clone size follow that table, whereas D and trimming were derived from the DNA. The table lists around 120,000 clones, over 65% of them singletons. Trimming shortened V by 1 base and J by 0 bases, and 9 bases separated the two germline ends. CDR1 is MGHRA, CDR2 YSYEKL, per germline. This CDR3 has 15 residues. Sequenced: peripheral blood. V is TRBV4-1 and J is TRBJ1-2; D call uncertain. The TCR originated in a man in his 70s with acute or convalescent COVID-19. CDR3 sequence: CASSQGATPNYGYTF. DNA for the CDR3: TGCGCCAGCAGCCAAGGAGCCACCCCTAACTATGGCTACACCTTC.